The source of this TCR beta chain is a study of blood T cells in healthy people across ages. This clonotype was picked up many times. Per the germline V gene, CDR1 is SGHVS and CDR2 is FNYEAQ. The CDR3 extends over 14 amino acids. Between the trimmed V and J ends, which lost 2 bases and 4 bases, there was a span of 9 bases. A second PCR of about 7 to 12 cycles used a sample-barcoded 5' primer and a J-beta primer mix. TCRdb re-called the 5' RACE reads through MiXCR, storing one row per CDR3 protein. The sample includes more than 800,000 distinct CDR3 sequences, 25% to 30% of them seen just once. The sequence was obtained from a woman of 80 years or more in good health. The chain has TRBV7-6 and TRBJ2-1; D remains unclear. The sample comprised blood. DNA for the CDR3: TGTGCCAGCAGCTTAAGGCCCCGTTACAATGAGCAGTTCTTC. Its protein product is CASSLRPRYNEQFF.